One and the same sample provided the 24 T cell receptor beta chains below, sequenced in a study of T cells expressing NK-cell markers. TCRdb reprocessed the 5' RACE reads and stores each CDR3 protein as one record, lacking DNA. This sample's table reports 550,000 to 600,000 distinct CDR3 sequences. Sequenced sample: blood T cells: a sorted CD56 or NKG2C T cell subset, CD4+ or CD8+ T cells, or bulk PBMC T cells (not recorded which). Receptors were obtained from a young man in good health.

This chain connects TRBV20-1 to TRBJ1-1; TCRdb's D gene call, TRBD1, goes unchecked for lack of DNA. The germline V gene encodes CDR1 DFQATT and CDR2 SNEGSKA (reference sequence). The CDR3 spans 18 residues. The CDR3 sequence is CSATAPGQGAMGSTEAFF.

The genes are TRBV29-1 and TRBJ2-3. CDR1 is SQVTM, CDR2 ANQGSEA, per germline. There are 12 residues in the CDR3. The CDR3 sequence is CSVRRAGDTQYF.

This chain connects TRBV20-1 to TRBJ2-7; checking the TCRdb D call of TRBD1 is not possible without DNA. Germline V CDR1 and CDR2: DFQATT, SNEGSKA (reference sequence). The CDR3 runs to 16 residues. The CDR3: CSYKNAGTGVSYEQYF.

The V and J genes are TRBV5-1 and TRBJ2-3; the TCRdb call, TRBD2, lacks DNA for checking. The CDR3 has 16 residues. The germline V gene has CDR1 SGHRS and CDR2 YFSETQ. CDR3 amino acids: CASSLRLAGSTDTQYF.

The chain combines TRBV30 with TRBJ2-7; TCRdb's assignment of TRBD2 cannot be checked, as there is no DNA. Germline loops: CDR1 GTSNPN, CDR2 SVGIG (reference sequence). The CDR3 contains 11 residues. CDR3: CAWKSGREQYF.

V and J are TRBV15 and TRBJ1-6. Germline lookup yields CDR1 LNHNV and CDR2 YYDKDF (reference sequence). The CDR3 runs to 14 residues. CDR3 amino acids: CATSRDQGDSPLHF.

This CDR3 is CASSPGDRGSSEQYF. This chain uses TRBV5-1 with TRBJ2-7; TCRdb outputs TRBD1, but without DNA this stays unchecked. CDR3 length equals 15 residues. Germline assignment: CDR1 SGHRS and CDR2 YFSETQ.

The chain uses TRBV12-3 or TRBV12-4 and TRBJ2-7; TCRdb returns TRBD1, unconfirmable since there is no DNA. CDR3 length: 16 residues. The CDR3 reads CASREGGSRTLREQYF.

The chain carries TRBV11-2 and TRBJ2-7; the D gene TCRdb calls, TRBD1, cannot be checked with no DNA. CDR3 length: 17 amino acids. In germline, CDR1 is SGHAT, CDR2 FQNNGV. The CDR3 spells CASSLVPHGRESYEQYF.

V is TRBV20-1 and J is TRBJ2-5; no DNA is available, so the TRBD1 call from TCRdb remains unchecked. The CDR3 length is 14 residues. Germline CDR1 reads DFQATT; CDR2 reads SNEGSKA (reference sequence). The CDR3 reads CSAWTGGIQETQYF.

This chain links TRBV2 with TRBJ2-3; no DNA is available, so the TRBD2 call from TCRdb remains unchecked. This CDR3 region has 13 residues. CDR1 is SNHLY, CDR2 FYNNEI, per germline. CDR3 sequence reads: CASKGEAPDTQYF.

The chain uses TRBV12-3 or TRBV12-4 and TRBJ1-5; without DNA, the TCRdb call of TRBD1 cannot be checked. There are 15 residues in the CDR3. This chain's CDR3 is CASSLASSQGQPQHF.

The chain uses TRBV6-6 and TRBJ2-7; with no DNA, the TCRdb D assignment of TRBD1 cannot be verified. The germline V gene has CDR1 MNHNY and CDR2 SVGAGI (reference sequence). The length of the CDR3 is 12 residues. This CDR3 is CASSPDRAEQYF.

The gene calls are TRBV5-1 and TRBJ2-5; TCRdb returns TRBD1, unconfirmable since there is no DNA. The CDR3 loop spans 14 amino acids. Germline CDR1 reads SGHRS; CDR2 reads YFSETQ. CDR3: CASSAGTVQETQYF.

The V gene is TRBV5-6, the J gene TRBJ2-2; TCRdb names TRBD2, which stays unverified in the absence of DNA. Germline V gene lookup returns CDR1 SGHDT and CDR2 YYEEEE. The CDR3 has 20 residues. This CDR3 is CASSLSWWTSGRANTGELFF.

The V and J genes are TRBV7-2 and TRBJ1-2. In germline, CDR1 is SGHTA, CDR2 FQGNSA. This CDR3 spans 14 amino acids. CDR3 sequence: CASSLAGGGVGYTF.

V and J are TRBV4-3 and TRBJ2-5; lacking DNA, the TRBD1 call made by TCRdb goes unchecked. Germline V gives CDR1 LGHNA, CDR2 YSLEER. The CDR3 runs to 18 residues. CDR3 region: CASSQDPRDRGGEETQYF.

CDR3 loop: CSASSSDPHEQYF. The rearrangement uses TRBV20-1 and TRBJ2-7. This CDR3 has 13 amino acids. The germline CDR1 and CDR2 sequences are DFQATT and SNEGSKA (reference sequence).

The J gene is TRBJ2-5, the V gene TRBV2; lacking DNA, the TRBD1 call made by TCRdb goes unchecked. The germline V gene encodes CDR1 SNHLY and CDR2 FYNNEI. This CDR3 spans 12 amino acids. The CDR3 region is CASSADTETQYF.

The rearrangement uses TRBV7-2 and TRBJ1-3. The CDR3 is made up of 14 amino acids. Germline assignment: CDR1 SGHTA and CDR2 FQGNSA. Here the CDR3 reads CASSPGNSGNTIYF.

The CDR3 sequence: CASSYPTGLEVRTEAFF. The chain links TRBV7-9 to TRBJ1-1; as DNA is missing, the TRBD1 call by TCRdb cannot be tested. The CDR3 runs to 17 residues. Per germline, CDR1 SEHNR and CDR2 FQNEAQ (reference sequence).

The CDR3 spells CAAAAASGYNEQFF. This chain joins TRBV3-1 and TRBJ2-1; the TCRdb call, TRBD2, lacks DNA for checking. This CDR3 spans 14 amino acids. Per the germline V gene, CDR1 is LGHDT and CDR2 is YNNKEL (reference sequence).

The J gene is TRBJ2-2, the V gene TRBV25-1. Germline values: CDR1 MGHDK, CDR2 SYGVNS. The CDR3 contains 15 residues. CDR3 amino acids: CASSSSRRNTGELFF.

The chain is built from TRBV6-1 and TRBJ2-1; TCRdb outputs TRBD1, but without DNA this stays unchecked. The length of the CDR3 is 16 residues. The germline CDR1 and CDR2 sequences are MNHNS and SASEGT. CDR3 in amino acids: CASSLRGQGSNNEQFF.